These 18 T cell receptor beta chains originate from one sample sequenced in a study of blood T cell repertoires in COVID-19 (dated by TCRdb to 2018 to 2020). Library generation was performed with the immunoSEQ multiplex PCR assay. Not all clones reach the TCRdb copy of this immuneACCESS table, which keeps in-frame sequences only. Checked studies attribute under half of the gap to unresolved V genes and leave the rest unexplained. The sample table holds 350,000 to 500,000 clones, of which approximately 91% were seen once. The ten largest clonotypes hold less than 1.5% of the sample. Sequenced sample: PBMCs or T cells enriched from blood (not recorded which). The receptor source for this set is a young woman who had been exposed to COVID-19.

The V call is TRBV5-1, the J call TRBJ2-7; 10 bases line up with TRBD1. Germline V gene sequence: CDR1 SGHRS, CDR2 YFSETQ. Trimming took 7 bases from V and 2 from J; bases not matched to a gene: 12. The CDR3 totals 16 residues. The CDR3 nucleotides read TGCGCCAGCGCGTGGATTGGGGACAGGGGTACCTACGAGCAGTACTTC. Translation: CASAWIGDRGTYEQYF.

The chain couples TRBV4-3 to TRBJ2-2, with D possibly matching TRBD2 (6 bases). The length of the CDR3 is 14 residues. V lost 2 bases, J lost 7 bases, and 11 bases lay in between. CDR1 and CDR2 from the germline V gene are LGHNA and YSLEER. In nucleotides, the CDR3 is TGCGCCAGCAGCCAAAAGTCGGGGGACGGGGAGCTGTTTTTT. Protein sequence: CASSQKSGDGELFF.

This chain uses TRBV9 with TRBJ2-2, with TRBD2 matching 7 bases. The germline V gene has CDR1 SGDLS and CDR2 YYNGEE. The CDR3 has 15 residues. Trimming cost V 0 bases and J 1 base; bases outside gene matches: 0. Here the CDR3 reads CASSVAGGNTGELFF. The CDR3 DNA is TGTGCCAGCAGCGTAGCGGGGGGGAACACCGGGGAGCTGTTTTTT.

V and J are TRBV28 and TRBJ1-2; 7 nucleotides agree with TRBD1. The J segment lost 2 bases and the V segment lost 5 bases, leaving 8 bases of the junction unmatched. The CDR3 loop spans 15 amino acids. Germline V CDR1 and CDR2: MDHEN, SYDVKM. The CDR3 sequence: CASSPGQVVNYGYTF. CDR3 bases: TGTGCCAGCAGTCCCGGACAGGTAGTGAACTATGGCTACACCTTC.

CDR3 amino acids: CASSPKNTGTGGYEQYF. CDR3 bases: TGTGCCAGCAGCCCAAAAAATACCGGGACAGGGGGGTACGAGCAGTACTTC. The chain uses TRBV7-8 and TRBJ2-7; 11 nucleotides agree with TRBD1. Looked up from germline, CDR1 is SGHVS and CDR2 is FQNEAQ. The CDR3 totals 17 residues. The ends lost 5 bases at V and 4 bases at J; junction bases unmatched: 13.

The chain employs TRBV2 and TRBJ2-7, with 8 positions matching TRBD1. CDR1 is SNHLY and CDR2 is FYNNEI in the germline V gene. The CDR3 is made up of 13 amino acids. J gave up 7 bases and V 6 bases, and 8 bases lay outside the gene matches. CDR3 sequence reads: CASRMRQGNEQYF. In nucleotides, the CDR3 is TGTGCCAGCAGAATGAGACAGGGGAATGAGCAGTACTTC.

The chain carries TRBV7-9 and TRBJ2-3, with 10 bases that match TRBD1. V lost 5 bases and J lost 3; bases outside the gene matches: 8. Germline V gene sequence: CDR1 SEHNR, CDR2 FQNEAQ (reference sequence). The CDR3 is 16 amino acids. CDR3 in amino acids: CASSPGDRGKTDTQYF. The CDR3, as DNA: TGTGCCAGCAGCCCCGGGGACAGGGGTAAGACAGATACGCAGTATTTT.

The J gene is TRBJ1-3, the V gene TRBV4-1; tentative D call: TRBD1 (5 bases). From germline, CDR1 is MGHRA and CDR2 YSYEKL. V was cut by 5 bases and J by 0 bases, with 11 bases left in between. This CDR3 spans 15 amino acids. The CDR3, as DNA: TGCGCCAGCAGCGTACCAGGGTTCTCTGGAAACACCATATATTTT. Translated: CASSVPGFSGNTIYF.

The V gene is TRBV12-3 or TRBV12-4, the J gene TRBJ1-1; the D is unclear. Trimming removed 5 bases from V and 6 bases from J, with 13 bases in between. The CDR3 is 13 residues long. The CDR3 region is CASSASPSPEAFF. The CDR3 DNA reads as TGTGCCAGCAGTGCTTCACCAAGCCCTGAAGCTTTCTTT.

The chain's CDR3 is CASSKEGRHYEQYF. DNA for the CDR3: TGTGCCAGCAGCAAAGAGGGCAGACACTACGAGCAGTACTTC. The rearrangement uses TRBV9 and TRBJ2-7, with D possibly TRBD2 on 5 matching bases. Germline V lookup: CDR1 SGDLS, CDR2 YYNGEE. This CDR3 has 14 residues. The ends were cut back, 4 bases at V and 3 bases at J, with 14 bases in the middle.

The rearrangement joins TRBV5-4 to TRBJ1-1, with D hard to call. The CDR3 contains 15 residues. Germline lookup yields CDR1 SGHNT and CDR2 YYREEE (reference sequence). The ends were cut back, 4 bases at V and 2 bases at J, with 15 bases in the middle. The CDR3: CASSLNWGVNTEAFF. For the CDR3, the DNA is TGTGCCAGCAGCCTCAATTGGGGAGTCAACACTGAAGCTTTCTTT. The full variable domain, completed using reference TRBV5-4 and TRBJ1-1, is ETGVTQSPTHLIKTRGQQVTLRCSSQSGHNTVSWYQQALGQGPQFIFQYYREEENGRGNFPPRFSGLQFPNYSSELNVNALELDDSALYLCASSLNWGVNTEAFFGQGTRLTVV.

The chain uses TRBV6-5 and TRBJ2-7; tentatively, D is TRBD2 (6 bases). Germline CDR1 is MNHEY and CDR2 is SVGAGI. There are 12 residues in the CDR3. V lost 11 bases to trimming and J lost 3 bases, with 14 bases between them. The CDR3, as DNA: TGTGCCGGCGGGGAACAAAACTACGAGCAGTACTTC. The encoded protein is CAGGEQNYEQYF.

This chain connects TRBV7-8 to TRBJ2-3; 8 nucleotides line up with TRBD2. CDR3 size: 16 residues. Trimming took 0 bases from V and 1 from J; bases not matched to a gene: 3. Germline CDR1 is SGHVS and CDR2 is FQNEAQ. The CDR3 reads CASSLATAGGTDTQYF. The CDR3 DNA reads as TGTGCCAGCAGCTTAGCGACAGCGGGGGGCACAGATACGCAGTATTTT. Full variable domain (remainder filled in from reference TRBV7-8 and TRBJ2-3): GAGVSQSPRYKVAKRGQDVALRCDPISGHVSLFWYQQALGQGPEFLTYFQNEAQLDKSGLPSDRFFAERPEGSVSTLKIQRTQQEDSAVYLCASSLATAGGTDTQYFGPGTRLTVL.

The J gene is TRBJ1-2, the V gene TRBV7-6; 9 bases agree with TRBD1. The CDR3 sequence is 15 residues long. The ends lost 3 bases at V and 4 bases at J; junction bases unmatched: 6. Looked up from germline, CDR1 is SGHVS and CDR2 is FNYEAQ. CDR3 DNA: TGTGCCAGCAGCTTCGGGGGACAGGGAAGCTATGGCTACACCTTC. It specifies CASSFGGQGSYGYTF.

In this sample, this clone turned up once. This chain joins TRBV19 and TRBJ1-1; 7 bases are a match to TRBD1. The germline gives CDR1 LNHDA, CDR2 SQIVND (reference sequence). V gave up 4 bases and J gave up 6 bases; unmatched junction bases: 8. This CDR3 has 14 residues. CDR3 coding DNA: TGTGCCAGTAGTAGAACCGAGGGGGCGGCTGAAGCTTTCTTT. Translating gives CASSRTEGAAEAFF.

The CDR3 nucleotides read TGTGCCAGCTCACCAACCGGGACAGCTTCCTACGAGCAGTACTTC. Protein product: CASSPTGTASYEQYF. The chain links TRBV18 to TRBJ2-7, with 7 bases aligning to TRBD1. V dropped 2 bases and J dropped 1; count of bases not matched to a gene: 5. Germline assignment: CDR1 KGHSH and CDR2 LQKENI. This CDR3 comprises 15 residues.

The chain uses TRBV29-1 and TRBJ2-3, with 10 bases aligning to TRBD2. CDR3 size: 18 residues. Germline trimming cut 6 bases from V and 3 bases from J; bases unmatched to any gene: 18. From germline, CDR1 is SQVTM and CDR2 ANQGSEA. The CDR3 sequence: CSVRTRERGGRGTDTQYF. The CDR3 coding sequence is TGCAGCGTACGGACTCGGGAGCGGGGGGGCCGAGGTACAGATACGCAGTATTTT.

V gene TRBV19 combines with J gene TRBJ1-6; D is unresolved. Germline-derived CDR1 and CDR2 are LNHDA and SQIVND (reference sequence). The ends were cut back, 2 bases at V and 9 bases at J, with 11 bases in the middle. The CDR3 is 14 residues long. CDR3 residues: CASSIREWGSPLHF. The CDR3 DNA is TGTGCCAGTAGTATAAGGGAGTGGGGTTCACCCCTCCACTTT.